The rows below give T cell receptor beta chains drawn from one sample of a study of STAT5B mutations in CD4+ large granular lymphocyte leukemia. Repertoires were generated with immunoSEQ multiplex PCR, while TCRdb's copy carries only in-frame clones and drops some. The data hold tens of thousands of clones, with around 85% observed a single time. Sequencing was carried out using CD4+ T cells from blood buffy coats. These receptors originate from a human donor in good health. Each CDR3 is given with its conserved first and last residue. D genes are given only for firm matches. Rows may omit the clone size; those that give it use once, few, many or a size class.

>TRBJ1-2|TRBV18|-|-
TGTGCCAGCTCACCAACCGGGACACTCTATGGCTACACCTTC
CASSPTGTLYGYTF
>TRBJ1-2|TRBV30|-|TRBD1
TGTGCCTGGAGTTTAGGGGGCGGAGGGTACTATGGCTACACCTTC
CAWSLGGGGYYGYTF
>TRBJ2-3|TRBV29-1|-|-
TGCAGCGTTCAGGACTTCACCTCCACAGATACGCAGTATTTT
CSVQDFTSTDTQYF
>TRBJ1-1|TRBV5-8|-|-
TGTGCCAGCAGCTTGGCTAGCAGGTTGAACACTGAAGCTTTCTTT
CASSLASRLNTEAFF
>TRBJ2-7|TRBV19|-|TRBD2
TGTGCCAGTAGTAAGACAGGGACTAGCGGGGCTTCCTCCTCCTACGAGCAGTACTTC
CASSKTGTSGASSSYEQYF
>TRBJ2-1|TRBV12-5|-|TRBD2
TGTGCTAGTGAGGGACTAGCGGGGACCTACAATGAGCAGTTCTTC
CASEGLAGTYNEQFF
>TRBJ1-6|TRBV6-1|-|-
TGTGCCAGCAGTGCGGCAGGGGCTCCTTCACCCCTCCACTTT
CASSAAGAPSPLHF
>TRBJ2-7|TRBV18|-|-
TGTGCCAGCTCACCACCTGGGTGGATCGAGCAGTACTTC
CASSPPGWIEQYF
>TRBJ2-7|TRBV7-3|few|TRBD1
TGTGCCAGCAGCCGCAACCCCACAGGGGGCAACGAGCAGTACTTC
CASSRNPTGGNEQYF
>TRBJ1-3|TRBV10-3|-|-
TGTGCCATCGGGGGGGACTCTGGAAACACCATATATTTT
CAIGGDSGNTIYF
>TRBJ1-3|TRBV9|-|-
TGTGCCAGCAGCGTAGAGGGCGGCCGGAGAAACACCATATATTTT
CASSVEGGRRNTIYF
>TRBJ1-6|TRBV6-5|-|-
TGTGCCAGCAGCAACCTGGAGGTCTATAATTCACCCCTCCACTTT
CASSNLEVYNSPLHF
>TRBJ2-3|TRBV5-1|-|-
TGCGCCAGCAGCTTGGCGATACTAGCCCCCCCAGATACGCAGTATTTT
CASSLAILAPPDTQYF
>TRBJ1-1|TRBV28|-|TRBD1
TGTGCCAGCAGTAACTACAGGGGACCTGACACTGAAGCTTTCTTT
CASSNYRGPDTEAFF
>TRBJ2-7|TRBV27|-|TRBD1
TGTGCCAGCAGTTTACAGGGACAGGGGTGGAACGAGCAGTACTTC
CASSLQGQGWNEQYF
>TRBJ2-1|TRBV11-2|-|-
TGTGCCAGCAGAGCCCCGGGTAGCTCCTACAATGAGCAGTTCTTC
CASRAPGSSYNEQFF
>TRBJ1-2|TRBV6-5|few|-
TGTGCCAGCAGAACCGGACGGTCCCACTATGGCTACACCTTC
CASRTGRSHYGYTF
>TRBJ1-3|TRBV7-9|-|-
TGTGCCAGCAGCTTGACAGCCAGCTCTGGAAACACCATATATTTT
CASSLTASSGNTIYF
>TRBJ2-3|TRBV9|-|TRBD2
TGTGCCAGCAGCGTAGGTCCAGCGGGGGGTGTTGCAGATACGCAGTATTTT
CASSVGPAGGVADTQYF